Listed here are 30 T cell receptor beta chains from one sample, sequenced in a study of T cells after yellow fever vaccination. A single record per CDR3 protein comes from TCRdb applying MiXCR to the 5' RACE reads. The data contain about 300,000 distinct CDR3 sequences, 4% of them seen just once; the ten biggest clones take up 24%. The sequencing used PBMCs, collected 5 days after the yellow fever booster vaccination. These receptors were obtained from a man aged 18 to 29 who received the YFV17D yellow fever vaccine.

The chain has TRBV29-1 and TRBJ2-6; D unclear. V dropped 5 bases and J dropped 1 base, with 15 bases sitting between them. CDR3 length equals 16 residues. Germline assignment: CDR1 SQVTM and CDR2 ANQGSEA. The CDR3 region is CSVYTYLSSGANVLTF. The CDR3 DNA is TGCAGCGTTTACACGTACCTCTCGTCTGGGGCCAACGTCCTGACTTTC.

The chain combines TRBV14 with TRBJ1-2; TRBD1 might be the D (5 bases). Trimming took off 6 bases at V and 13 bases at J, with 21 bases between the two ends. There are 13 residues in the CDR3. The V gene's germline CDR1 is SGHDN and CDR2 FVKESK. The CDR3 bases are TGTGCCAGCAGTCCTCGAGGGAGGGGAGCTTTCACCTTC. Translated: CASSPRGRGAFTF.

The V and J genes are TRBV5-1 and TRBJ1-1; 7 bases agree with TRBD1. Trimming at V came to 1 base and at J to 3 bases, leaving 3 bases not matched to a gene. This CDR3 contains 14 residues. Germline V gives CDR1 SGHRS, CDR2 YFSETQ. CDR3 amino acids: CASSLKGADTEAFF. For the CDR3, the DNA is TGCGCCAGCAGCTTGAAGGGGGCGGACACTGAAGCTTTCTTT.

This clonotype was seen many times. This chain connects TRBV7-9 to TRBJ2-7; possible D gene TRBD2, 5 bases. Germline V gene lookup returns CDR1 SEHNR and CDR2 FQNEAQ (reference sequence). Trimming stripped 7 bases from V and 4 bases from J, with 8 bases between. The CDR3 has 11 residues. CDR3 protein: CASNSGYEQYF. DNA for the CDR3: TGTGCCAGCAACTCGGGGTACGAGCAGTACTTC. Full variable domain (remainder filled in from reference TRBV7-9 and TRBJ2-7): DTGVSQNPRHKITKRGQNVTFRCDPISEHNRLYWYRQTLGQGPEFLTYFQNEAQLEKSRLLSDRFSAERPKGSFSTLEIQRTEQGDSAMYLCASNSGYEQYFGPGTRLTVT.

The chain carries TRBV4-1 and TRBJ1-1; unclear D gene. The V end was cut by 7 bases, the J end by 1 base, with 13 bases between. The CDR3 extends over 14 amino acids. CDR1 and CDR2 (germline): MGHRA, YSYEKL. The DNA of the CDR3 is TGCGCCAGCACCAGCACGACGGGGAACACTGAAGCTTTCTTT. It yields the protein CASTSTTGNTEAFF.

The rearrangement joins TRBV12-3 or TRBV12-4 to TRBJ1-1; D ambiguous. The CDR3 runs to 12 residues. V was pared by 4 bases and J by 7 bases, with 10 bases between. The CDR3 DNA reads TGTGCCAGCAGTTGGGGTAGGAGTGAAGCTTTCTTT. This encodes CASSWGRSEAFF.

The chain links TRBV29-1 to TRBJ2-3, with 11 bases fitting TRBD1. Germline V gene lookup returns CDR1 SQVTM and CDR2 ANQGSEA. Trimming took 7 bases from V and 0 from J; bases not matched to a gene: 3. The CDR3 is made up of 14 amino acids. The DNA of the CDR3 is TGCAGCGCCGGACAGGGGGCTAGCACAGATACGCAGTATTTT. It specifies CSAGQGASTDTQYF.

This clonotype was seen many times. The gene calls are TRBV6-5 and TRBJ1-1; D uncertain. The CDR3 loop spans 14 amino acids. V was clipped by 6 bases and J by 2 bases, with 13 bases between them. CDR1 and CDR2 (germline): MNHEY, SVGAGI. The CDR3 region is CASSLGETNTEAFF. The CDR3 region has the DNA TGTGCCAGCAGCCTGGGTGAGACCAACACTGAAGCTTTCTTT.

This clonotype was counted between two and nine times. V usage is TRBV5-1 and J usage is TRBJ1-2; weak D call: TRBD1 (5 bases). Trimming took off 4 bases at V and 2 bases at J, with 18 bases between the two ends. Germline V gene sequence: CDR1 SGHRS, CDR2 YFSETQ. The CDR3 runs 16 residues. This CDR3 is CASSHGSLTENYGYTF. For the CDR3, the DNA is TGCGCCAGCAGCCATGGAAGTTTGACAGAAAACTATGGCTACACCTTC.

This clonotype was found a few times. The rearrangement joins TRBV7-9 to TRBJ2-7; D ambiguous. The CDR3 covers 12 residues. Germline loops: CDR1 SEHNR, CDR2 FQNEAQ (reference sequence). With 6 bases removed from V and 2 bases from J, the gap between germline ends came to 8 bases. The CDR3 nucleotides are TGTGCCAGCAGGGGCCCTCCCTACGAGCAGTACTTC. Translated, it gives CASRGPPYEQYF.

This clonotype was seen repeatedly, ten times or more. The CDR3 loop reads CASSLYSGGNQPQHF. The CDR3 DNA is TGTGCCAGCAGCTTATACAGTGGGGGCAATCAGCCCCAGCATTTT. The chain employs TRBV7-6 and TRBJ1-5; D call uncertain. Germline V lookup: CDR1 SGHVS, CDR2 FNYEAQ. The CDR3 sequence is 15 residues long. The germline V and J ends were trimmed by 2 bases and 2 bases, with 10 bases remaining between them.

V gene TRBV6-5 combines with J gene TRBJ2-5; 12 bases match TRBD2. The V segment lost 6 bases and the J segment 4 bases; nucleotides outside the gene matches: 6. Germline CDR1 and CDR2: MNHEY and SVGAGI. The CDR3 loop spans 15 amino acids. The CDR3 sequence: CASSPTSGGLETQYF. CDR3 DNA sequence: TGTGCCAGCAGCCCGACTAGCGGGGGTCTAGAGACCCAGTACTTC.

This clonotype was observed at least ten times. The DNA of the CDR3 is TGTGCCAGCAGCTCCGGGACAGGGCCGAATCAGCCCCAGCATTTT. As protein: CASSSGTGPNQPQHF. The chain recombines TRBV7-9 with TRBJ1-5; 9 bases match TRBD1. CDR3 length: 15 amino acids. The germline CDR1 and CDR2 sequences are SEHNR and FQNEAQ (reference sequence). V gave up 4 bases and J gave up 4 bases; unmatched junction bases: 5.

This chain uses TRBV5-1 with TRBJ2-2; a weak D match, TRBD1 (5 bases). The CDR3 sequence is 15 residues long. Germline V gives CDR1 SGHRS, CDR2 YFSETQ. The V and J ends lost 1 base and 2 bases respectively, with 9 bases between them. CDR3: CASSLIQGNTGELFF. In DNA form, the CDR3 reads TGCGCCAGCAGCTTGATTCAGGGTAACACCGGGGAGCTGTTTTTT.

This clonotype was seen a few times. This chain links TRBV6-1 with TRBJ2-1; no clear D. The germline V and J ends were trimmed by 5 bases and 4 bases, with 12 bases remaining between them. The germline CDR1 and CDR2 sequences are MNHNS and SASEGT. There are 14 residues in the CDR3. CDR3 in amino acids: CASSTTDSYNEQFF. The CDR3 bases are TGTGCCAGCAGTACAACAGATTCATACAATGAGCAGTTCTTC.

This clonotype was seen repeatedly, ten times or more. J is TRBJ2-7 and V is TRBV15, with TRBD2 matching over 9 bases. From germline, CDR1 is LNHNV and CDR2 YYDKDF (reference sequence). The CDR3 is 14 amino acids. After removal of 5 bases from V and 4 bases from J, the junction contained 6 bases not matched to a gene. The CDR3 is CATSGGLALYEQYF. CDR3 nucleotide sequence: TGTGCCACCAGCGGGGGACTAGCACTATACGAGCAGTACTTC. Complete variable domain (other parts from reference TRBV15 and TRBJ2-7): DAMVIQNPRYQVTQFGKPVTLSCSQTLNHNVMYWYQQKSSQAPKLLFHYYDKDFNNEADTPDNFQSRRPNTSFCFLDIRSPGLGDTAMYLCATSGGLALYEQYFGPGTRLTVT.

The chain couples TRBV7-9 to TRBJ2-2; maybe TRBD2 (5 bases). V gave up 5 bases and J gave up 0 bases, with 10 bases separating them. The CDR3 length is 15 residues. In germline, CDR1 is SEHNR, CDR2 FQNEAQ (reference sequence). The chain's CDR3 is CASSRGPTNTGELFF. The CDR3 DNA is TGTGCCAGCAGCCGCGGGCCGACGAACACCGGGGAGCTGTTTTTT.

The chain couples TRBV29-1 to TRBJ2-6; no clear D gene. The CDR3 length is 18 residues. CDR1 is SQVTM, CDR2 ANQGSEA, per germline. V was trimmed by 4 bases and J by 2 bases, leaving 21 bases between them. CDR3 loop: CSVGLSKKGPPGANVLTF. In DNA, the CDR3 is TGCAGCGTTGGGCTGTCTAAAAAAGGTCCTCCTGGGGCCAACGTCCTGACTTTC.

This clonotype appeared a few times. The chain has TRBV7-8 and TRBJ2-7, with a weak D call TRBD1 (6 bases). V gave up 5 bases and J gave up 4 bases, with 12 bases separating them. Per the germline V gene, CDR1 is SGHVS and CDR2 is FQNEAQ. The CDR3 covers 13 residues. The chain's CDR3 is CASSGWGTYEQYV. The DNA for the CDR3 is TGTGCCAGCAGCGGGTGGGGGACATACGAGCAGTACGTC.

This clonotype came up a few times. The J gene is TRBJ1-2, the V gene TRBV5-1; 12 bases are a match to TRBD1. Germline V CDR1 and CDR2: SGHRS, YFSETQ. Unmatched junction bases numbered 7, after V lost 4 bases and J lost 6 bases. This CDR3 is 15 amino acids long. CDR3: CASSIRDRGLNGYTF. The CDR3 DNA sequence: TGCGCCAGCAGCATCCGGGACAGGGGGCTTAATGGCTACACCTTC.

This clonotype was picked up many times. The gene calls are TRBV5-1 and TRBJ2-5; 8 positions match TRBD1. The V gene end was trimmed by 4 bases and the J gene end by 3 bases; junction bases not matched to a gene: 5. CDR3 length: 14 residues. Germline-derived CDR1 and CDR2 are SGHRS and YFSETQ. CDR3 in amino acids: CASSGPGQEETQYF. CDR3 in DNA: TGCGCCAGCAGCGGTCCGGGACAGGAAGAGACCCAGTACTTC. The variable domain in full, with the rest retrieved from reference TRBV5-1 and TRBJ2-5, is KAGVTQTPRYLIKTRGQQVTLSCSPISGHRSVSWYQQTPGQGLQFLFEYFSETQRNKGNFPGRFSGRQFSNSRSEMNVSTLELGDSALYLCASSGPGQEETQYFGPGTRLLVL.

This chain uses TRBV19 with TRBJ2-3; 15 bases line up with TRBD2. Trimming removed 5 bases from V and 3 bases from J; junction bases left unmatched: 3. This CDR3 spans 16 amino acids. Germline CDR1 reads LNHDA; CDR2 reads SQIVND (reference sequence). Here the CDR3 reads CASSHGTSGGTDTQYF. CDR3 nucleotides: TGTGCCAGTAGTCACGGGACTAGCGGGGGGACAGATACGCAGTATTTT.

The chain couples TRBV6-4 to TRBJ2-6, with D possibly TRBD2 on 5 matching bases. The germline gives CDR1 MRHNA, CDR2 SNTAGT. V shed 3 bases and J shed 5 bases, with 8 bases lying between them. The CDR3 totals 14 residues. The CDR3 loop reads CASSEGDRANVLTF. The DNA for the CDR3 is TGTGCCAGCAGTGAGGGAGATAGGGCCAACGTCCTGACTTTC.

The sample holds a few counts of this clonotype. The J gene is TRBJ2-7, the V gene TRBV11-2; D is unclear. The length of the CDR3 is 14 residues. The V end lost 0 bases, the J end lost 6 bases, and 12 bases lay between the germline ends. Germline lookup yields CDR1 SGHAT and CDR2 FQNNGV. The CDR3 loop is CASSLDLVPSEQYF. The CDR3 coding sequence is TGTGCCAGCAGCTTAGATCTCGTACCCTCCGAGCAGTACTTC.

This clonotype was observed many times. This rearrangement joins TRBV30 to TRBJ1-2, with 10 positions matching TRBD1. This CDR3 contains 13 residues. Per germline, CDR1 GTSNPN and CDR2 SVGIG (reference sequence). The V segment lost 3 bases and the J segment 8 bases; nucleotides outside the gene matches: 6. CDR3 sequence: CAWSAGQGGGYTF. In DNA, the CDR3 is TGTGCCTGGAGCGCCGGACAGGGGGGAGGCTACACCTTC.

This clonotype was seen a handful of times. The CDR3 protein is CASSPASTNTEAFF. DNA for the CDR3: TGTGCCAGCTCACCCGCGTCAACGAACACTGAAGCTTTCTTT. The V call is TRBV18, the J call TRBJ1-1, with D unresolved. The CDR3 extends over 14 amino acids. The V and J ends lost 3 bases and 1 base respectively, with 9 bases between them. The V gene's germline CDR1 is KGHSH and CDR2 LQKENI.

This clonotype was detected ten times or more. V usage is TRBV10-3 and J usage is TRBJ1-1; D is undetermined. Germline loops: CDR1 ENHRY, CDR2 SYGVKD. V was trimmed by 4 bases and J by 1 base, leaving 4 bases between them. The CDR3 totals 12 residues. The chain's CDR3 is CAISVSNTEAFF. CDR3 DNA sequence: TGTGCCATCAGTGTCTCGAACACTGAAGCTTTCTTT.

This clonotype was seen more than once but under ten times. The chain has TRBV7-9 and TRBJ1-6; D possibly corresponds to TRBD1 (6 bases). The germline gives CDR1 SEHNR, CDR2 FQNEAQ (reference sequence). The V gene lost 5 bases and the J gene lost 14 bases, with 13 bases spanning the gap. The CDR3 length is 12 residues. CDR3 DNA: TGTGCCAGCAGCCAGGGGCATGGGACCCTCCACTTT. The encoded protein is CASSQGHGTLHF.

On this clonotype: A read error may be the cause here, since a much bigger clone is one base away. The chain couples TRBV6-2 or TRBV6-3 to TRBJ2-4, with TRBD1 matching over 8 bases. This CDR3 spans 15 amino acids. J lost 0 bases, V lost 6 bases, and 4 bases had no gene match. CDR1 and CDR2 (germline): MNHEY, SVGEGT. CDR3 sequence reads: CASRQTGAAKNIQYF. For the CDR3, the DNA is TGTGCCAGCAGGCAGACAGGGGCAGCCAAAAACATTCAGTACTTC.

This clonotype came up many times. The CDR3 region is CASSFDSPSSYEQYF. The CDR3, as DNA: TGTGCCAGCAGCTTTGACAGTCCTAGCTCCTACGAGCAGTACTTC. The gene calls are TRBV7-9 and TRBJ2-7; a weak D match, TRBD1 (5 bases). V was pared by 3 bases and J by 0 bases, with 12 bases between. The CDR3 loop spans 15 amino acids. Looked up from germline, CDR1 is SEHNR and CDR2 is FQNEAQ (reference sequence).